These 21 T cell receptor beta chains share one sample of origin, sequenced in a study of beta chain features in type 1 diabetes. Reverse transcription of all isolated RNA meant that expressed TCRB transcripts were sequenced. The table came from immunoSEQ multiplex PCR; TCRdb's copy has only in-frame clones and leaves some out. The table records 400,000 to 600,000 clones, approximately 28% of them present only once. Sequenced input: naive CD4+ T cells from blood. The source of these receptors is a man between 18 and 29 years old in good health.

The genes are TRBV9 and TRBJ2-1, with a tentative D call TRBD1 (6 bases). Trimming shortened V by 3 bases and J by 0 bases, and 10 bases separated the two germline ends. This CDR3 is built from 15 residues. Germline-derived CDR1 and CDR2 are SGDLS and YYNGEE. DNA for the CDR3: TGTGCCAGCAGCGGGACAGAGAGCTCCTACAATGAGCAGTTCTTC. Translated, it gives CASSGTESSYNEQFF.

The J gene is TRBJ1-2, the V gene TRBV7-9; TRBD1 is a possible D gene (5 bases). The CDR3 contains 16 residues. Germline CDR1 and CDR2: SEHNR and FQNEAQ (reference sequence). Trimming stripped 4 bases from V and 4 bases from J, with 19 bases between. CDR3 amino acids: CASSSPIIRGLYGYTF. In nucleotides, the CDR3 is TGTGCCAGCAGCTCTCCGATTATCCGGGGCCTCTATGGCTACACCTTC. The whole variable domain, remainder taken from reference TRBV7-9 and TRBJ1-2, is DTGVSQNPRHKITKRGQNVTFRCDPISEHNRLYWYRQTLGQGPEFLTYFQNEAQLEKSRLLSDRFSAERPKGSFSTLEIQRTEQGDSAMYLCASSSPIIRGLYGYTFGSGTRLTVV.

Regarding this clone: Distinct nucleotide sequences in the sample also encode this CDR3. The chain employs TRBV30 and TRBJ1-5, with D perhaps TRBD1 (5 bases). The germline CDR1 and CDR2 sequences are GTSNPN and SVGIG (reference sequence). The germline V and J ends were trimmed by 3 bases and 3 bases, with 9 bases remaining between them. The CDR3 is 13 amino acids. CDR3 sequence (DNA): TGTGCCTGGAGCTCAGGGTTCAATCAGCCCCAGCATTTT. It specifies CAWSSGFNQPQHF.

This clone was observed a few times. The J gene is TRBJ2-2, the V gene TRBV2; D unresolved. The germline V gene has CDR1 SNHLY and CDR2 FYNNEI. The CDR3 has 14 residues. V was shortened by 4 bases and J by 1 base, with 7 bases between the two germline ends. DNA of the CDR3: TGTGCCAGCAGTGCTGGTGGGAACACCGGGGAGCTGTTTTTT. Protein: CASSAGGNTGELFF. Full variable domain (rest looked up from reference TRBV2 and TRBJ2-2): EPEVTQTPSHQVTQMGQEVILRCVPISNHLYFYWYRQILGQKVEFLVSFYNNEISEKSEIFDDQFSVERPDGSNFTLKIRSTKLEDSAMYFCASSAGGNTGELFFGEGSRLTVL.

The chain joins TRBV6-6 to TRBJ2-1, with D tentatively TRBD1 (5 bases). Trimming left V 6 bases short and J 7 bases short, with 19 bases between. The V gene's germline CDR1 is MNHNY and CDR2 SVGAGI (reference sequence). This CDR3 is built from 15 residues. The chain's CDR3 is CASRHAGMALNEQFF. CDR3 nucleotides: TGTGCCAGCAGACACGCAGGGATGGCCCTGAATGAGCAGTTCTTC.

The genes are TRBV15 and TRBJ2-3; weak D call: TRBD1 (6 bases). Germline CDR1 and CDR2: LNHNV and YYDKDF (reference sequence). The CDR3 sequence is 16 residues long. The germline V and J ends were trimmed by 3 bases and 1 base, with 14 bases remaining between them. CDR3 DNA sequence: TGTGCCACCAGCAGCTTGATGACAGGAGGCACAGATACGCAGTATTTT. Translated, it gives CATSSLMTGGTDTQYF.

In its sample, this clone was seen a few times. The genes are TRBV2 and TRBJ2-5, with D possibly TRBD1 on 5 matching bases. V dropped 7 bases and J dropped 1 base, with 10 bases sitting between them. Germline V lookup: CDR1 SNHLY, CDR2 FYNNEI. This CDR3 contains 13 residues. The CDR3 sequence: CASNVGAQETQYF. The CDR3 DNA is TGTGCCAGCAACGTAGGGGCCCAAGAGACCCAGTACTTC.

This clone has a handful of counts. This rearrangement joins TRBV7-2 to TRBJ2-7; D is undetermined. The CDR3 is 12 amino acids. Germline V gives CDR1 SGHTA, CDR2 FQGNSA. Trimming removed 3 bases from V and 7 bases from J, with 10 bases in between. DNA of the CDR3: TGTGCCAGCAGCTTCCCCCGTGGGGAGCAGTACTTC. Amino acid sequence: CASSFPRGEQYF.

The chain has TRBV30 and TRBJ2-5; TRBD2 might be the D (6 bases). V shed 7 bases and J shed 5 bases, with 11 bases lying between them. Germline assignment: CDR1 GTSNPN and CDR2 SVGIG (reference sequence). The CDR3 sequence is 11 residues long. DNA for the CDR3: TGTGCCTTAGCGGAGGCGGAGACCCAGTACTTC. It is translated as CALAEAETQYF.

This clone was observed a few times. The chain recombines TRBV7-2 with TRBJ2-1; 13 bases map to TRBD2. The trim removed 2 bases at V and 5 bases at J, leaving 9 bases unmatched. Germline assignment: CDR1 SGHTA and CDR2 FQGNSA. The CDR3 length is 18 residues. CDR3 DNA sequence: TGTGCCAGCAGCTTATCGCGGACTAGCGGGAGATGGAACAATGAGCAGTTCTTC. Its translation: CASSLSRTSGRWNNEQFF.

This rearrangement joins TRBV7-8 to TRBJ2-1; D uncertain. The CDR3 extends over 16 amino acids. The germline V and J ends were trimmed by 0 bases and 0 bases, with 9 bases remaining between them. Germline V gene sequence: CDR1 SGHVS, CDR2 FQNEAQ. Here the CDR3 DNA reads TGTGCCAGCAGCTTAGCCCTAGTCTCCTCCTACAATGAGCAGTTCTTC. This encodes CASSLALVSSYNEQFF.

The chain couples TRBV4-1 to TRBJ1-4; D remains ambiguous. Between the trimmed V and J ends, which lost 4 bases and 6 bases, there was a span of 6 bases. The CDR3 runs to 12 residues. The germline gives CDR1 MGHRA, CDR2 YSYEKL. Here the CDR3 DNA reads TGCGCCAGCAGCCGCCCTTATGAAAAACTGTTTTTT. The encoded protein is CASSRPYEKLFF.

J is TRBJ2-1 and V is TRBV30; the match to TRBD2 covers 7 bases. The CDR3 is 14 residues long. V shed 8 bases and J 8 bases; nucleotides not matched to a gene: 15. From germline, CDR1 is GTSNPN and CDR2 SVGIG (reference sequence). The CDR3, as DNA: TGTGCCCTCTTGGGCGGGAGCTCCTTCGATGAGCAGTTCTTC. It translates to CALLGGSSFDEQFF.

This clone was detected once. V usage is TRBV2 and J usage is TRBJ2-7, with D tentatively TRBD2 (5 bases). The CDR3 has 12 amino acids. V lost 8 bases to trimming and J lost 0 bases, with 8 bases between them. Germline V gene sequence: CDR1 SNHLY, CDR2 FYNNEI. CDR3 DNA sequence: TGTGCCAGCCTCAGCGGCTCCTACGAGCAGTACTTC. Its protein product is CASLSGSYEQYF.

The chain joins TRBV7-2 to TRBJ2-5; D is uncertain. In germline, CDR1 is SGHTA, CDR2 FQGNSA. Trimming pared 3 bases from V and 1 base from J, leaving 9 bases between. The CDR3 runs to 14 residues. The CDR3 DNA reads as TGTGCCAGCAGCTTTTCCTGGGGCCAAGAGACCCAGTACTTC. Residues: CASSFSWGQETQYF.

This clone was seen more than once but under ten times. CDR3 residues: CASSSGYSYNEQFF. The CDR3 coding sequence is TGTGCCAGCAGTTCAGGTTACTCCTACAATGAGCAGTTCTTC. The J gene is TRBJ2-1, the V gene TRBV7-2; D is uncertain. V lost 6 bases to trimming and J lost 0 bases, with 9 bases between them. Germline V lookup: CDR1 SGHTA, CDR2 FQGNSA. The CDR3 runs 14 residues.

This rearrangement joins TRBV7-2 to TRBJ2-2; the match to TRBD2 covers 10 bases. Germline-derived CDR1 and CDR2 are SGHTA and FQGNSA. V was clipped by 0 bases and J by 6 bases; unmatched bases: 10. The CDR3 contains 18 residues. CDR3 loop: CASSLASSSGRTPGELFF. As DNA, the CDR3 is TGTGCCAGCAGCTTAGCGAGCTCTAGCGGGAGAACGCCCGGGGAGCTGTTTTTT.

CDR3 bases: TGTGCCAGCAGCATCGGACAGGGGGCGACAGATACGCAGTATTTT. Protein product: CASSIGQGATDTQYF. The chain couples TRBV7-7 to TRBJ2-3, with 11 bases that match TRBD1. Germline CDR1 and CDR2: SSHAT and FNYEAQ (reference sequence). The CDR3 spans 15 residues. V shed 5 bases, J shed 3 bases, and the junction held 4 bases outside the gene matches.

The chain couples TRBV30 to TRBJ2-3, with 8 bases matching TRBD1. Trimming took 3 bases from V and 2 from J; bases not matched to a gene: 7. In germline, CDR1 is GTSNPN, CDR2 SVGIG (reference sequence). The CDR3 is 15 residues long. The CDR3 coding sequence is TGTGCCTGGAGCCAGGGACAGGCTTACACAGATACGCAGTATTTT. It codes for CAWSQGQAYTDTQYF.

The chain links TRBV30 to TRBJ1-5; unclear D gene. Trimming removed 2 bases at V and 3 bases at J, with 14 bases between. Per the germline V gene, CDR1 is GTSNPN and CDR2 is SVGIG (reference sequence). The CDR3 is 15 residues long. CDR3 region: CAWSIARGYNQPQHF. The CDR3 DNA reads TGTGCCTGGAGTATCGCCCGAGGGTACAATCAGCCCCAGCATTTT.

This clone was seen only a few times. The rearrangement joins TRBV7-2 to TRBJ2-1; the match to TRBD1 covers 7 bases. The trim removed 5 bases at V and 3 bases at J, leaving 7 bases unmatched. There are 15 residues in the CDR3. CDR1 is SGHTA and CDR2 is FQGNSA in the germline V gene. The CDR3 DNA reads TGTGCCAGCAGCCTTCAGGGACAGTACTACAATGAGCAGTTCTTC. This translates into CASSLQGQYYNEQFF.